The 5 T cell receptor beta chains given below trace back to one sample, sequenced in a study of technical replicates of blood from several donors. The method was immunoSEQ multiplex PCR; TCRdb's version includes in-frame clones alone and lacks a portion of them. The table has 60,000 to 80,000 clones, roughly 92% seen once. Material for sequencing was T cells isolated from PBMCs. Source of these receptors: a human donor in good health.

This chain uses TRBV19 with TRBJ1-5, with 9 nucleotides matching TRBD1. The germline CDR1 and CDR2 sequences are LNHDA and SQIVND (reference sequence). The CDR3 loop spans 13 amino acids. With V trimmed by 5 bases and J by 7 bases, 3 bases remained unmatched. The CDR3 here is CASSWDREQPQHF. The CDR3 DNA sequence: TGTGCCAGTAGTTGGGACAGGGAACAGCCCCAGCATTTT. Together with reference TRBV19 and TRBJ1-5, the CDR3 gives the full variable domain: DGGITQSPKYLFRKEGQNVTLSCEQNLNHDAMYWYRQDPGQGLRLIYYSQIVNDFQKGDIAEGYSVSREKKESFPLTVTSAQKNPTAFYLCASSWDREQPQHFGDGTRLSIL.

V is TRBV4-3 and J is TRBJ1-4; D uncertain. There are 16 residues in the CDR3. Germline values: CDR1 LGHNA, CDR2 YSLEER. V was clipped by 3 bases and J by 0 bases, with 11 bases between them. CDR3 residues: CASSQERTPTNEKLFF. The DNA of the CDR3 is TGCGCCAGCAGCCAGGAGAGGACTCCAACTAATGAAAAACTGTTTTTT.

Here the CDR3 reads CASSLQGARTEAFF. The CDR3 DNA reads as TGTGCCAGCAGCTTACAGGGGGCGAGGACTGAAGCTTTCTTT. V gene TRBV7-6 combines with J gene TRBJ1-1; TRBD1 agrees at 8 bases. Germline CDR1 reads SGHVS; CDR2 reads FNYEAQ. J gave up 5 bases and V 2 bases, and 4 bases lay outside the gene matches. There are 14 residues in the CDR3.

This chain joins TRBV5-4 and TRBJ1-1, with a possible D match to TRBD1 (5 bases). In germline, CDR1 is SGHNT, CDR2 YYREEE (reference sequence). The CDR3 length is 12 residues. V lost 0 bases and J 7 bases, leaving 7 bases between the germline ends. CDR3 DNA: TGTGCCAGCAGCTTGGGACAGCGTGAAGCTTTCTTT. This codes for CASSLGQREAFF.

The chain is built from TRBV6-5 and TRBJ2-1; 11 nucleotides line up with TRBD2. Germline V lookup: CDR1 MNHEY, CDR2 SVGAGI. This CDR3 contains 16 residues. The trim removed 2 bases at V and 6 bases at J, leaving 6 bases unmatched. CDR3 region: CASSYDGTSGRNEQFF. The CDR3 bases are TGTGCCAGCAGTTACGATGGGACTAGCGGACGCAATGAGCAGTTCTTC.